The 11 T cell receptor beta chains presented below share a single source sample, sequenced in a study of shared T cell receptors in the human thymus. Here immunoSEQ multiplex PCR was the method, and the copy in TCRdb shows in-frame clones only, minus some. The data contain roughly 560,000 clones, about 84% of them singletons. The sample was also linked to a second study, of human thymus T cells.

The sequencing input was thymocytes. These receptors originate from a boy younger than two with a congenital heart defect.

CDR3 sequence reads: CASSMPPPTSGSYSYNEQFF. The CDR3 nucleotides are TGTGCCAGTAGTATGCCCCCCCCGACTAGCGGGAGCTATTCCTACAATGAGCAGTTCTTC. The chain employs TRBV19 and TRBJ2-1; 12 bases line up with TRBD2. Unmatched junction bases numbered 13, after V lost 3 bases and J lost 1 base. The V gene's germline CDR1 is LNHDA and CDR2 SQIVND (reference sequence). CDR3 size: 20 residues.

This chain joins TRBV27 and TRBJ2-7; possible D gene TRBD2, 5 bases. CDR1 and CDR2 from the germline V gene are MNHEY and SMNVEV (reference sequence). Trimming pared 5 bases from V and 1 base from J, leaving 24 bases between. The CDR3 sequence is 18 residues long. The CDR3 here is CASSPLRYGRVLSYEQYF. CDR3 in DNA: TGTGCCAGCAGTCCTCTTCGGTATGGGCGGGTCCTTTCCTACGAGCAGTACTTC.

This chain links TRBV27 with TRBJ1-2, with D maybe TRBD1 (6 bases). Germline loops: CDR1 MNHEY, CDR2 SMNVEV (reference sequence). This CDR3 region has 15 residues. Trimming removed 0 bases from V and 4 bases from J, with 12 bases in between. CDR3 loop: CASSLSPTGPYGYTF. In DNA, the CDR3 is TGTGCCAGCAGTTTATCCCCGACAGGACCCTATGGCTACACCTTC.

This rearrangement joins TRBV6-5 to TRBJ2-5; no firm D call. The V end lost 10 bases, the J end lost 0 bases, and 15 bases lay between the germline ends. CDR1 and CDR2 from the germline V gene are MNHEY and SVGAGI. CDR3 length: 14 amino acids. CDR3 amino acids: CATGGSLYQETQYF. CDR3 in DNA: TGTGCCACCGGCGGCAGCCTGTACCAAGAGACCCAGTACTTC.

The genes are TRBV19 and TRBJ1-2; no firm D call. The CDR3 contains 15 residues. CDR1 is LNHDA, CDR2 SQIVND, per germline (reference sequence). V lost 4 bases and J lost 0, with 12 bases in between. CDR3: CASSTHSRTNYGYTF. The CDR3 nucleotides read TGTGCCAGTAGTACACATTCACGTACTAACTATGGCTACACCTTC.

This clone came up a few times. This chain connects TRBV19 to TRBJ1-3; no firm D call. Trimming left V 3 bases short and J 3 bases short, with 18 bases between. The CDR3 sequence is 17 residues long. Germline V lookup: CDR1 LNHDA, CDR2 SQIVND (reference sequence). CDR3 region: CASSIAPRAGFGNTIYF. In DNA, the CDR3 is TGTGCCAGTAGTATTGCGCCTCGAGCGGGGTTTGGAAACACCATATATTTT.

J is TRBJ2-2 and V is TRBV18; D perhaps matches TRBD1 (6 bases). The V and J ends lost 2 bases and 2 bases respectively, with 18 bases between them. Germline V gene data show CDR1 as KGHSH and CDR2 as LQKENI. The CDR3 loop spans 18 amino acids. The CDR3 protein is CASSPSPLGANNTGELFF. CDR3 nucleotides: TGTGCCAGCTCACCAAGTCCCTTGGGGGCCAATAACACCGGGGAGCTGTTTTTT.

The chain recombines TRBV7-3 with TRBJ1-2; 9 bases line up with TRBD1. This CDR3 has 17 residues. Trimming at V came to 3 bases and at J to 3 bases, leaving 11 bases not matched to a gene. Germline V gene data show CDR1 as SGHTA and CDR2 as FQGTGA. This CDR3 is CASSFKLWDREDYGYTF. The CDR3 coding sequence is TGTGCCAGCAGCTTTAAACTATGGGACAGGGAAGACTATGGCTACACCTTC.

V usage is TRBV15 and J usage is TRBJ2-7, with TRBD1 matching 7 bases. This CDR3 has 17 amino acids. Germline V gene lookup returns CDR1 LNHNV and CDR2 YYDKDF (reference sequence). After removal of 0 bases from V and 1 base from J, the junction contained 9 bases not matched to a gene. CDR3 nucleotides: TGTGCCACCAGCAGAGATGCCCCAGGGACAGAATCCTACGAGCAGTACTTC. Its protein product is CATSRDAPGTESYEQYF.

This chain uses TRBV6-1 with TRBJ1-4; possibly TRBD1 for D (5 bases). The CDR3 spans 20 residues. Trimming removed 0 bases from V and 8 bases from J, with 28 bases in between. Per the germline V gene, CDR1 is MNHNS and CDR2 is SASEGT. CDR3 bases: TGTGCCAGCAGTGAAGCGCATGGGGCCCTACCCTTACAGAGGAAGGAAAAACTGTTTTTT. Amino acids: CASSEAHGALPLQRKEKLFF.

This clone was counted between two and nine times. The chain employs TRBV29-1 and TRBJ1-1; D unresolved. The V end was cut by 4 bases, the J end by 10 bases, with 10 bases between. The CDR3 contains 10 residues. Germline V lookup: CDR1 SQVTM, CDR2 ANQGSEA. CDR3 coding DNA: TGCAGCGTTGGATCCCGGGGAGCTTTCTTT. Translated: CSVGSRGAFF.